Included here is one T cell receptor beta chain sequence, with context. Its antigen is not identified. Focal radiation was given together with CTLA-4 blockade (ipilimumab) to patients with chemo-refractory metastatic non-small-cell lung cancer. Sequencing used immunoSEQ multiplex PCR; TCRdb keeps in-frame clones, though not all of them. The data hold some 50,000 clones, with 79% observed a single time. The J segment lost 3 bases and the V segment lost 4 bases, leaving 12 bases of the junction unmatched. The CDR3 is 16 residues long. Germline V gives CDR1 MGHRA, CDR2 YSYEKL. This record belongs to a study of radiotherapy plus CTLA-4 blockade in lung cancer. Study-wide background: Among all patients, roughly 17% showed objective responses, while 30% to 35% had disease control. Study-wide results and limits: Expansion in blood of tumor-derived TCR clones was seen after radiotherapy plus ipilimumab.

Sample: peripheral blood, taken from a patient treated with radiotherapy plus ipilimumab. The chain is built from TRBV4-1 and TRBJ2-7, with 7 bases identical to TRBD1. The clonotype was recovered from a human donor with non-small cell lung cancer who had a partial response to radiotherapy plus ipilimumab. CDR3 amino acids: CASSPSQGQSFYEQYF. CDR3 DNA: TGCGCCAGCAGCCCATCCCAGGGACAGAGCTTCTACGAGCAGTACTTC.